This T cell receptor (beta chain) emerged from a study of CD8 T cells in Susac syndrome. Points from the study as a whole: The authors acknowledged that the study's TCR sequencing and HLA analysis involved relatively few individuals.

Concerning this clonotype: Its antigen is still unknown.

The CDR3 is made up of 13 amino acids. Trimming pared 7 bases from V and 0 bases from J, leaving 10 bases between. CDR1 and CDR2 (germline): GTSNPN, SVGIG (reference sequence). Matched for age and sex, the controls were healthy donors. Bulk CD8+ and CD4+ cells came from magnetic negative isolation; CD8+ TEMRA by FACS. A quantity of roughly 0.5 to 1 ug RNA underwent reverse transcription using random hexamers. TCR beta CDR3 was amplified by immunoSEQ multiplex PCR. This amplification extended across 54 Vbeta and 13 Jbeta segments. One entry per CDR3 protein results from TCRdb running MiXCR on the immunoSEQ multiplex PCR reads. Among roughly 200,000 distinct CDR3 sequences listed, 85% to 95% were seen once.

The specimen was CD4+ T cells from PBMCs. The receptor was isolated from a human donor in good health. V gene TRBV30 combines with J gene TRBJ2-1, with D perhaps being TRBD1 or TRBD2 (6 bases each). The CDR3, as DNA: TGTGCCTCTAGGGGGGACTCCTACAATGAGCAGTTCTTC. It yields the protein CASRGDSYNEQFF.